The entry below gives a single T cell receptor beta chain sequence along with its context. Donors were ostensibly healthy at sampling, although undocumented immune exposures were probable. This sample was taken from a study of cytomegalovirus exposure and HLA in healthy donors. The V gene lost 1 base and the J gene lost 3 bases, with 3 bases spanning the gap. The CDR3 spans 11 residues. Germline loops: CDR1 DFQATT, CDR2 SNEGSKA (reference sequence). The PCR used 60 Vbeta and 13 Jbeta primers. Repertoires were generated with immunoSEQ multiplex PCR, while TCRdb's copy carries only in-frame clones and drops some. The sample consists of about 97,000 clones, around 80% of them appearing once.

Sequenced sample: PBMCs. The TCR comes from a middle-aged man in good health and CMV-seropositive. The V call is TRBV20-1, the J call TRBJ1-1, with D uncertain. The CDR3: CSARADTEAFF. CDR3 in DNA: TGCAGTGCTAGAGCGGACACTGAAGCTTTCTTT.